This T cell receptor beta chain was recorded in a study of blood T cell repertoires in COVID-19. Study background: Samples of COVID-19 (acute and convalescent) were obtained from the United States, Italy and Spain.

Original data processing: Counts of nucleated cells, estimated from reference gene primer amplification, were obtained. The protocol was immunoSEQ multiplex PCR, while the TCRdb copy is restricted to in-frame clones and leaves out a portion. D and trimming were read from the DNA, whereas the V and J calls and clone size are those reported in that table. The table shows 250,000 to 300,000 clones, with around nine tenths occurring only once. After removal of 6 bases from V and 1 base from J, the junction contained 5 bases not matched to a gene. The CDR3 runs 14 residues. CDR1 and CDR2 from the germline V gene are MNHEY and SVGEGT. Participants spanned ages about 18 to 100 years and resided in 24 US areas.

The sequence was obtained from a woman aged 25 to 45 who had recovered from COVID-19. Material: PBMCs or T cells enriched from blood (not recorded which). The chain uses TRBV6-2 or TRBV6-3 and TRBJ2-7; the match to TRBD1 covers 8 bases. CDR3 sequence (DNA): TGTGCCAGCAGCCTACAGGGGGTTTCCTACGAGCAGTACTTC. It is translated as CASSLQGVSYEQYF.